These T cell receptor beta chains were read from a single sample in a study of shared clonotypes between healthy human individuals. Generated by immunoSEQ multiplex PCR, the TCRdb table keeps only in-frame clones and is missing some. The table has fewer than 650,000 clones, less than 80% seen once. The sample consisted of PBMCs. These receptors originate from a woman aged 40 to 50 in good health. Some clones in this sample may be carry-over from other donors' samples. CDR3s include the opening cysteine and the closing phenylalanine or tryptophan.

V: TRBV5-1; J: TRBJ1-1; CDR3: CASSLDRDTEAFF
V: TRBV30; J: TRBJ2-5; CDR3: CAWSVPRLGPGTQYF
V: TRBV28; J: TRBJ2-4; CDR3: CASSSHEQTGSKNIQYF
V: TRBV11-2; J: TRBJ2-3; CDR3: CASSSLAGGTDTQYF
V: TRBV6-4; J: TRBJ2-1; CDR3: CASSEEGPGYNEQFF
V: TRBV4-3; J: TRBJ1-1; CDR3: CASSQGGYTEAFF
V: TRBV7-6; J: TRBJ2-2; CDR3: CASSLASGPNTGELFF
V: TRBV10-1; J: TRBJ2-1; CDR3: CASSETGHEQFF
V: TRBV27; J: TRBJ2-5; CDR3: CASKTTGAQETQYF
V: TRBV9; J: TRBJ1-1; CDR3: CASSVVGDAYNTEAFF
V: TRBV5-6; J: TRBJ2-3; CDR3: CASSRTKREAVEEYF
V: TRBV15; J: TRBJ2-2; CDR3: CATSFRPGLGELFF
V: TRBV5-6; J: TRBJ1-2; CDR3: CASSSSTKGLSNYGYTF
V: TRBV4-1; J: TRBJ1-2; CDR3: CASSQPQTGSYNYGYTF
V: TRBV28; J: TRBJ2-1; CDR3: CASSLSGGLYNEQFF
V: TRBV2; J: TRBJ2-2; CDR3: CASSERGSFFGELFF
V: TRBV7-9; J: TRBJ1-1; CDR3: CASSPRGAWTEAFF
V: TRBV7-7; J: TRBJ2-7; CDR3: CASSPGPHSYEQYF
V: TRBV7-3; J: TRBJ2-3; CDR3: CASSSLGQTSFYTDTQYF
V: TRBV10-3; J: TRBJ2-7; CDR3: CAISESGLAVDEQYF
V: TRBV4-3; J: TRBJ2-1; CDR3: CASSPRTSGSSYNEQFF
V: TRBV7-2; J: TRBJ2-5; CDR3: CASSPTTGGVETQYF
V: TRBV11-2; J: TRBJ1-6; CDR3: CASRGRGNSPLHF
V: TRBV7-3; J: TRBJ2-1; CDR3: CASSPTGSGRSEQFF
V: TRBV6-5; J: TRBJ1-3; CDR3: CASSSPGQGSGNTIYF
V: TRBV4-2; J: TRBJ1-1; CDR3: CASSRRAGTGVTEAFF
V: TRBV2; J: TRBJ1-2; CDR3: CASRSSQGVGYTF
V: TRBV18; J: TRBJ2-1; CDR3: CASIGGWTYNEQFF
V: TRBV6-5; J: TRBJ2-7; CDR3: CATQTSGYEQYF
V: TRBV10-3; J: TRBJ1-2; CDR3: CAISEKGTDYGYTF
V: TRBV7-2; J: TRBJ2-2; CDR3: CASSLAGRLPDTGELFF
V: TRBV18; J: TRBJ2-1; CDR3: CASSPQGAYNEQFF
V: TRBV10-3; J: TRBJ2-5; CDR3: CAISAEVRETQYF
V: TRBV2; J: TRBJ2-1; CDR3: CASSVDGGCDEQFF
V: TRBV29-1; J: TRBJ2-6; CDR3: CSVLGSLIQSRANVLTF
V: TRBV27; J: TRBJ2-7; CDR3: CASSRAGTGYRSQYF
V: TRBV28; J: TRBJ1-3; CDR3: CASSLDNSGNTIYF
V: TRBV7-9; J: TRBJ1-2; CDR3: CASSPGTDYGYTF
V: TRBV5-1; J: TRBJ1-1; CDR3: CASSFAGARNTEAFF
V: TRBV9; J: TRBJ2-2; CDR3: CASSVGTDVTGELFF
V: TRBV4-2; J: TRBJ2-4; CDR3: CASSQVGNSVAKNIQYF
V: TRBV19; J: TRBJ2-5; CDR3: CASSIVGSGAQETQYF
V: TRBV6-4; J: TRBJ2-3; CDR3: CASRDTDRPTDTQYF
V: TRBV4-2; J: TRBJ2-3; CDR3: CASSRGLAGEGDTQYF
V: TRBV5-1; J: TRBJ2-2; CDR3: CASSLGVQRPGELFF